This passage covers 29 T cell receptor beta chains from one sample sequenced in a study of blood T cell repertoires in COVID-19. The data were produced by immunoSEQ multiplex PCR, yet TCRdb's version contains in-frame clones alone and is incomplete. The table lists approximately 250,000 clones, about 87% of them singletons. Sequenced sample: PBMCs or T cells enriched from blood (not recorded which). The receptors here all came from a woman aged 40 to 49 with acute COVID-19.

The rearrangement uses TRBV5-1 and TRBJ1-1, with 8 bases lining up with TRBD1. Losses at the gene ends were 5 bases for V and 6 bases for J; bases not matched to a gene: 3. This CDR3 has 12 residues. CDR1 and CDR2 from the germline V gene are SGHRS and YFSETQ. CDR3 amino acids: CASSPGGSEAFF. DNA for the CDR3: TGCGCCAGCAGTCCAGGGGGCTCTGAAGCTTTCTTT.

The chain has TRBV12-5 and TRBJ1-5; D is possibly TRBD1 (6 bases). The CDR3 is made up of 16 amino acids. CDR1 is LGHNT, CDR2 FRNRAP, per germline. V lost 7 bases, J lost 2 bases, and 18 bases lay in between. CDR3 sequence: CASATDRPARNQPQHF. CDR3 in DNA: TGTGCTAGTGCCACTGACAGGCCAGCCCGCAATCAGCCCCAGCATTTT.

This clone was picked up a small number of times. V and J are TRBV5-4 and TRBJ2-1; 11 bases agree with TRBD2. The CDR3 covers 16 residues. Germline V gene sequence: CDR1 SGHNT, CDR2 YYREEE (reference sequence). The V gene end was trimmed by 3 bases and the J gene end by 10 bases; junction bases not matched to a gene: 12. The CDR3 protein is CASSSSSGRPGLEQFF. The CDR3 DNA sequence: TGTGCCAGCAGCTCGTCTAGCGGGAGGCCGGGACTGGAGCAGTTCTTC.

This chain connects TRBV30 to TRBJ2-2; no reliable D call. V dropped 0 bases and J dropped 6 bases, with 20 bases sitting between them. Per the germline V gene, CDR1 is GTSNPN and CDR2 is SVGIG (reference sequence). CDR3 length: 17 residues. The CDR3, as DNA: TGTGCCTGGAGTGTATGGCTGATAGAGGCGAGGTCCGGGGAGCTGTTTTTT. As protein: CAWSVWLIEARSGELFF.

The chain couples TRBV5-6 to TRBJ1-1, with D possibly TRBD1 on 5 matching bases. This CDR3 has 14 amino acids. CDR1 and CDR2 (germline): SGHDT, YYEEEE. V lost 0 bases and J 6 bases, leaving 12 bases between the germline ends. DNA for the CDR3: TGTGCCAGCAGCTTGGCGGGGGTTCCCGCTGAAGCTTTCTTT. It translates to CASSLAGVPAEAFF.

This clone was seen more than once but under ten times. The genes are TRBV20-1 and TRBJ1-4; D is unresolved. The CDR3 contains 9 residues. Germline-derived CDR1 and CDR2 are DFQATT and SNEGSKA (reference sequence). The V gene lost 7 bases and the J gene lost 8 bases, with 5 bases spanning the gap. CDR3 sequence (DNA): TGCAGTGTCCCAGAAAAACTGTTTTTT. Translation gives CSVPEKLFF.

The chain is built from TRBV10-2 and TRBJ1-5; D is uncertain. Germline V gene data show CDR1 as WSHSY and CDR2 as SAAADI. This CDR3 is 13 amino acids long. Trimming removed 3 bases at V and 5 bases at J, with 8 bases between. The CDR3 reads CASSDLDYQPQHF. The CDR3 DNA follows: TGCGCCAGCAGTGATCTGGACTATCAGCCCCAGCATTTT.

The chain has TRBV3-1 (or the pseudogene TRBV3-2) and TRBJ2-7; no reliable D call. The V gene's germline CDR1 is LGHDT and CDR2 YNNKEL (reference sequence). Trimming shortened V by 7 bases and J by 2 bases, and 18 bases separated the two germline ends. This CDR3 is 15 amino acids long. The CDR3 DNA sequence: TGTGCCAGCACCTCCCTCCGTATGGCCCCCTACGAGCAGTACGTC. It yields the protein CASTSLRMAPYEQYV.

This chain links TRBV19 with TRBJ1-1; D may be TRBD1 (6 bases). Germline V gene lookup returns CDR1 LNHDA and CDR2 SQIVND (reference sequence). Trimming shortened V by 5 bases and J by 5 bases, and 12 bases separated the two germline ends. This CDR3 region has 13 residues. The CDR3 nucleotides are TGTGCCAGTAGTTTCACAGGGAGAACTGAAGCTTTCTTT. Translation: CASSFTGRTEAFF.

V usage is TRBV7-8 and J usage is TRBJ2-1, with TRBD2 identical over 11 bases. CDR1 and CDR2 (germline): SGHVS, FQNEAQ. The CDR3 loop spans 18 amino acids. Trimming cost V 4 bases and J 6 bases; bases outside gene matches: 14. The CDR3 spells CASSSKLAGVGQGNEQFF. As DNA, the CDR3 is TGTGCCAGCAGCTCAAAACTAGCGGGAGTGGGCCAAGGCAATGAGCAGTTCTTC.

The V gene is TRBV7-6, the J gene TRBJ2-3, with 8 bases identical to TRBD1. J gave up 8 bases and V 5 bases, and 15 bases lay outside the gene matches. CDR1 and CDR2 (germline): SGHVS, FNYEAQ. CDR3 length: 16 residues. The CDR3 region is CASSLGTGGAWGTQYF. The CDR3 coding sequence is TGTGCCAGCAGCCTTGGGACAGGCGGAGCATGGGGTACGCAGTATTTT.

This chain links TRBV4-3 with TRBJ2-3; TRBD2 agrees at 13 bases. The CDR3 is 15 amino acids. Trimming took 4 bases from V and 6 from J; bases not matched to a gene: 4. Germline assignment: CDR1 LGHNA and CDR2 YSLEER. The CDR3 coding sequence is TGCGCCAGCAGCCCGCGGACTAGCGGGAGCGATACGCAGTATTTT. As protein: CASSPRTSGSDTQYF.

The V and J genes are TRBV5-1 and TRBJ2-1; 9 bases map to TRBD2. Germline loops: CDR1 SGHRS, CDR2 YFSETQ. J gave up 7 bases and V 4 bases, and 6 bases lay outside the gene matches. The CDR3 is 14 amino acids. The CDR3 DNA reads TGCGCCAGCAGCCCTTTAGCGGGAGTAAATGAGCAGTTCTTC. This sequence encodes CASSPLAGVNEQFF.

The CDR3 region has the DNA TGTGCCAGCAGGGGGACAGGGGGCCGGGCAGCTTTCTTT. Residues: CASRGTGGRAAFF. This chain joins TRBV27 and TRBJ1-1; TRBD1 matches at 12 bases. The germline CDR1 and CDR2 sequences are MNHEY and SMNVEV (reference sequence). This CDR3 is 13 amino acids long. V trimming: 6 bases; J trimming: 10 bases; junction bases outside the gene matches: 6.

The V gene is TRBV19, the J gene TRBJ2-3; TRBD2 matches 11 bases. In germline, CDR1 is LNHDA, CDR2 SQIVND (reference sequence). Trimming cost V 4 bases and J 2 bases; bases outside gene matches: 8. The CDR3 spans 17 residues. The CDR3 protein is CASSKQGLAEHTDTQYF. Written as DNA, the CDR3 is TGTGCCAGTAGTAAACAGGGACTAGCGGAGCACACAGATACGCAGTATTTT.

The chain couples TRBV23-1 to TRBJ1-1, with 7 bases aligning to TRBD1. TRBV23-1 counts as an open reading frame of uncertain function. After removal of 2 bases from V and 6 bases from J, the junction contained 12 bases not matched to a gene. This CDR3 comprises 16 residues. DNA for the CDR3: TGCGCCAGCAGTCAAGCCCGTGGACAGGTTCGACCTGAAGCTTTCTTT. Protein: CASSQARGQVRPEAFF.

The V gene is TRBV28, the J gene TRBJ1-3, with 8 nucleotides matching TRBD1. The J segment lost 4 bases and the V segment lost 5 bases, leaving 7 bases of the junction unmatched. CDR3 length: 15 residues. Germline V lookup: CDR1 MDHEN, CDR2 SYDVKM. CDR3 sequence: CASSLDREAGNTIYF. CDR3 nucleotides: TGTGCCAGCAGTCTGGACAGGGAAGCGGGAAACACCATATATTTT.

This chain links TRBV27 with TRBJ1-1, with D hard to call. The germline gives CDR1 MNHEY, CDR2 SMNVEV (reference sequence). Trimming took 5 bases from V and 0 from J, leaving 16 bases between them. This CDR3 is 16 amino acids long. DNA for the CDR3: TGTGCCAGCAGTATTTTACCAGGCAGCATGAACACTGAAGCTTTCTTT. Encoded protein: CASSILPGSMNTEAFF.

V usage is TRBV6-4 and J usage is TRBJ1-2; D is ambiguous. Germline V CDR1 and CDR2: MRHNA, SNTAGT. This CDR3 spans 12 amino acids. Trimming took 2 bases from V and 8 from J, leaving 9 bases between them. The CDR3 DNA is TGTGCCAGCAGTGACGAGGGTGGCGGCTACACCTTC. Amino acids: CASSDEGGGYTF.

Details on this clone: The junction departs from germline at one end; a sequencing error may be responsible. The chain joins TRBV14 to TRBJ2-5; a weak D match, TRBD2 (6 bases). CDR1 is SGHDN and CDR2 is FVKESK in the germline V gene. The CDR3 extends over 14 amino acids. CDR3 in amino acids: CASSQVGGAETQYF. CDR3 bases: TGTGCCAGCAGTCAAGTGGGAGGCGCGGAGACCCAGTACTTC.

The chain joins TRBV18 to TRBJ1-4; unclear D gene. V lost 3 bases, J lost 8 bases, and 16 bases lay in between. The CDR3 is made up of 15 amino acids. Germline V gives CDR1 KGHSH, CDR2 LQKENI. The CDR3 reads CASSPFSGEEEKLFF. The CDR3 coding sequence is TGTGCCAGCTCACCTTTCTCTGGGGAGGAGGAAAAACTGTTTTTT.

V gene TRBV19 combines with J gene TRBJ2-1, with TRBD1 matching 10 bases. CDR3 length equals 15 residues. The V and J ends lost 4 bases and 4 bases, in that order; junction bases with no gene match: 4. In germline, CDR1 is LNHDA, CDR2 SQIVND (reference sequence). The CDR3: CASSNTDRGYNEQFF. The CDR3 DNA reads as TGTGCCAGTAGTAACACGGACAGGGGGTACAATGAGCAGTTCTTC.

The chain links TRBV24-1 to TRBJ1-1; 10 nucleotides agree with TRBD1. V was pared by 10 bases and J by 5 bases, with 6 bases of the junction left unmatched. This CDR3 has 13 residues. Germline V gene lookup returns CDR1 KGHDR and CDR2 SFDVKD. The CDR3 region has the DNA TGTGCCACTCATGGGACAGGGGAAACTGAAGCTTTCTTT. Translating it yields CATHGTGETEAFF.

This clone occurred a few times. The rearrangement links TRBV28 to TRBJ1-2; 10 nucleotides align to TRBD1. Germline V gives CDR1 MDHEN, CDR2 SYDVKM. The V gene end was trimmed by 2 bases and the J gene end by 6 bases; junction bases not matched to a gene: 6. The length of the CDR3 is 15 residues. CDR3: CASSLVGQGFNGYTF. The CDR3 DNA sequence: TGTGCCAGCAGTTTAGTGGGACAGGGGTTCAATGGCTACACCTTC.

V gene TRBV10-1 combines with J gene TRBJ1-6, with D maybe TRBD1 (5 bases). The CDR3 sequence is 14 residues long. The germline V gene encodes CDR1 WNHNN and CDR2 SYGVQD (reference sequence). Trimming pared 3 bases from V and 9 bases from J, leaving 12 bases between. The CDR3 DNA follows: TGCGCCAGCAGTGACGGCAGGGCGGCTTCACCCCTCCACTTT. Translating gives CASSDGRAASPLHF.

This chain links TRBV10-3 with TRBJ2-3; 7 bases line up with TRBD1. V dropped 3 bases and J dropped 5; count of bases not matched to a gene: 8. CDR1 is ENHRY, CDR2 SYGVKD, per germline. The CDR3 totals 15 residues. The CDR3 DNA follows: TGTGCCATCAGTGACATATTAGGGGGCCAAGATACGCAGTATTTT. Translating gives CAISDILGGQDTQYF.

This chain connects TRBV18 to TRBJ1-1; no firm D call. In germline, CDR1 is KGHSH, CDR2 LQKENI. This CDR3 region has 12 residues. V was cut by 3 bases and J by 7 bases, with 9 bases left in between. The CDR3 region is CASSPQEGEAFF. The CDR3 coding sequence is TGTGCCAGCTCACCTCAGGAGGGTGAAGCTTTCTTT.

This clone appeared a single time. The chain has TRBV5-1 and TRBJ1-2, with 12 bases that match TRBD1. The V and J ends lost 6 bases and 6 bases, in that order; junction bases with no gene match: 12. Germline lookup yields CDR1 SGHRS and CDR2 YFSETQ. The CDR3 length is 16 residues. CDR3 coding DNA: TGCGCCAGCACCTCCTACCGGGACAGGGGGCTTAATGGCTACACCTTC. Translation gives CASTSYRDRGLNGYTF.

This clone was found a few times. The CDR3 is CASSAGTGSYSNQPQHF. For the CDR3, the DNA is TGTGCCAGCAGCGCCGGGACAGGAAGTTATAGCAATCAGCCCCAGCATTTT. The chain employs TRBV5-5 and TRBJ1-5, with 8 positions matching TRBD1. CDR1 is SGHKS and CDR2 is YYEKEE in the germline V gene (reference sequence). V shed 4 bases, J shed 0 bases, and the junction held 9 bases outside the gene matches. The CDR3 covers 17 residues.